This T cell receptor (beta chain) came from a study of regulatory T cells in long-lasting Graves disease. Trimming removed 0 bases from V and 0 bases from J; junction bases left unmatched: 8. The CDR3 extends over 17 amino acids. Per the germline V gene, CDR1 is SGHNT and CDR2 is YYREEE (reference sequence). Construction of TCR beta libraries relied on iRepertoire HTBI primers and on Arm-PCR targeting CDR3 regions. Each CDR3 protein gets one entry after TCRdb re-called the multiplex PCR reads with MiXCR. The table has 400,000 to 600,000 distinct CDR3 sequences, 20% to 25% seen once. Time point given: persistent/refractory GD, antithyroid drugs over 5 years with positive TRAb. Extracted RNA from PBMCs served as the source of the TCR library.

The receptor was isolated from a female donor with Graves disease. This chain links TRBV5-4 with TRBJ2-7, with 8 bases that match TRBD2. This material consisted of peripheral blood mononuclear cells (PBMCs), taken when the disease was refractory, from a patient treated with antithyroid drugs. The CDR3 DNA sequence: TGTGCCAGCAGCTTGGCGGGGGGGAGCGACCACTCCTACGAGCAGTACTTC. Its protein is CASSLAGGSDHSYEQYF.